These T cell receptor beta chains were read from a single sample in a study of naive and memory T cell subsets. One entry per CDR3 protein, called by TCRdb with MiXCR from the UMI-ligation and nested PCR reads. The table includes fewer than 150,000 distinct CDR3 sequences, 15% to 20% detected once. Source material: naive CD8+ T cells from blood. Receptor source: a human donor in good health. CDR3s include the opening cysteine and the closing phenylalanine or tryptophan. The D gene is left open where the match is weak. Only part of the rows carry a size: once, few, many, or a class if the clone is expanded.

V gene,D gene,clone size,CDR3 protein
TRBV30,NA,few,CAWSVRIAGATGELFF
TRBV5-1,NA,NA,CASNPANTGELFF
TRBV7-6,TRBD2,NA,CASSSPGLAVNTGELFF
TRBV4-3,NA,few,CASSQDLGGYGYTF
TRBV28,NA,few,CASSFSGSAISYEQYF
TRBV7-8,TRBD1,NA,CASSPRGQGAYEQYF
TRBV5-4,TRBD2,few,CASSLSGGTPYEQYF
TRBV4-3,TRBD1,NA,CASSQGQGVDEQYF
TRBV3-2,NA,few,CASSQELAKNIQYF
TRBV6-2/TRBV6-3,NA,NA,CASSYTTGGSRYNEQFF
TRBV28,TRBD1,few,CASSHRGGEAFF
TRBV10-3,NA,few,CAIADWGREMDTEAFF